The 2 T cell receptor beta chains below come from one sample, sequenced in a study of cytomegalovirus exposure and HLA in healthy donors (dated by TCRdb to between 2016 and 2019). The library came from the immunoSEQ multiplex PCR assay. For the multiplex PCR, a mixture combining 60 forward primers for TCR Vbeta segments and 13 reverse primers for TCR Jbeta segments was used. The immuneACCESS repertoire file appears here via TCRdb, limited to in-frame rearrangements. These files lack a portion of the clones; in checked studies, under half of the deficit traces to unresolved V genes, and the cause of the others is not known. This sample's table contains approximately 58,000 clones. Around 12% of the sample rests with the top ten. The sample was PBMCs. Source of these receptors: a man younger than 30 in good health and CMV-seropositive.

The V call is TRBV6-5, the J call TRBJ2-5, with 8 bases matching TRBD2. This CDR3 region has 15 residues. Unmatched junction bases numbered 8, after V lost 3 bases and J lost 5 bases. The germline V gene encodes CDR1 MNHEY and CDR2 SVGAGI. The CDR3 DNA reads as TGTGCCAGCAGTTATTCCGGACCGGGGGGGGAGACCCAGTACTTC. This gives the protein CASSYSGPGGETQYF.

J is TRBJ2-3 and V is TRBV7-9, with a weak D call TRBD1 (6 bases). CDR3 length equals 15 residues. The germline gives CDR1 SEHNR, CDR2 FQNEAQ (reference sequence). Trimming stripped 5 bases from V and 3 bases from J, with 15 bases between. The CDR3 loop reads CASSRTAGGTDTQYF. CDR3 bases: TGTGCCAGCAGCCGGACAGCCGGCGGTACAGATACGCAGTATTTT. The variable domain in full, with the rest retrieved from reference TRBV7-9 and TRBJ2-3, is DTGVSQNPRHKITKRGQNVTFRCDPISEHNRLYWYRQTLGQGPEFLTYFQNEAQLEKSRLLSDRFSAERPKGSFSTLEIQRTEQGDSAMYLCASSRTAGGTDTQYFGPGTRLTVL.